The 22 T cell receptor beta chains reported below all come from one sample, sequenced in a study of blood T cells in healthy people across ages. Then a second PCR, running roughly 7 to 11 cycles, was carried out with a sample-barcoded 5' primer and a J-beta primer mix. TCRdb used MiXCR to reprocess the 5' RACE reads, holding one entry per CDR3 protein. The sample yields hundreds of thousands of distinct CDR3 sequences, 20% to 25% seen once. The source material was blood. These TCRs come from a man in his 70s in good health.

Points on this clonotype: An end of the junction does not agree with germline; a read error may underlie this. The chain has TRBV10-3 and TRBJ2-7; TRBD1 is a possible D gene (5 bases). CDR1 ENHRY and CDR2 SYGVKD come from the germline V gene. The CDR3 loop spans 15 amino acids. The CDR3 is CAISDRQTPSYEQCF. The CDR3, as DNA: TGTGCCATCAGTGATAGACAGACCCCCTCCTACGAGCAGTGCTTC.

V is TRBV20-1 and J is TRBJ2-5; D is tentatively TRBD1 or TRBD2 (5 bases each). The closer fit of TRBJ2-1 to the DNA end suggests the J call may be wrong. Germline CDR1 is DFQATT and CDR2 is SNEGSKA (reference sequence). This CDR3 region has 15 residues. The CDR3 nucleotides are TGCAGTGCTAGAGATCTGTTCAGGGACCACAATGAGCAGTTCTTC. Protein sequence: CSARDLFRDHNEQFF.

A few counts support this clonotype. V gene TRBV20-1 combines with J gene TRBJ2-1; 10 bases align to TRBD2. Per the germline V gene, CDR1 is DFQATT and CDR2 is SNEGSKA (reference sequence). The CDR3 runs 15 residues. V lost 7 bases to trimming and J lost 3 bases; unmatched junction nucleotides: 9. The CDR3 protein is CSVPTIAGGYNEQFF. In DNA form, the CDR3 reads TGCAGTGTCCCTACGATAGCGGGAGGCTACAATGAGCAGTTCTTC.

This clonotype was detected only a few times. This chain uses TRBV4-2 with TRBJ1-2; D is unresolved. CDR3 length: 13 residues. V lost 3 bases and J lost 4, with 9 bases in between. The germline gives CDR1 LGHNA, CDR2 YNFKEQ. CDR3 bases: TGTGCCAGCAGCCATCCCGGCCTCTATGGCTACACCTTC. Encoded protein: CASSHPGLYGYTF.

This clonotype was counted only a few times. At one end, the junction sequence differs from germline, possibly due to a read error. The chain couples TRBV10-3 to TRBJ2-2, with D uncertain. The CDR3 runs 13 residues. Per the germline V gene, CDR1 is ENHRY and CDR2 is SYGVKD. The CDR3 here is CAISDRATGELFF. The CDR3 DNA sequence: TGTGCAATCAGTGATCGGGCTACCGGGGAGCTGTTTTTT.

This chain joins TRBV2 and TRBJ1-3, with D unresolved. Germline V gene lookup returns CDR1 SNHLY and CDR2 FYNNEI. The CDR3 covers 13 residues. Between the trimmed V and J ends, which lost 7 bases and 2 bases, there was a span of 9 bases. The CDR3 here is CASMKDAGNTIYF. As DNA, the CDR3 is TGTGCCAGCATGAAGGACGCTGGAAACACCATATATTTT.

This clonotype was seen a few times. The J gene is TRBJ1-4, the V gene TRBV5-5, with 7 positions matching TRBD1. V trimming: 2 bases; J trimming: 5 bases; junction bases outside the gene matches: 9. The germline gives CDR1 SGHKS, CDR2 YYEKEE (reference sequence). The CDR3 is 16 residues long. The CDR3 bases are TGTGCCAGCAGCTTTCAACCGGGACAGTCAAATGAAAAACTGTTTTTT. As protein: CASSFQPGQSNEKLFF.

The chain carries TRBV5-1 and TRBJ2-3, with TRBD1 as a possible D gene (6 bases). V was pared by 2 bases and J by 2 bases, with 9 bases between. CDR1 is SGHRS, CDR2 YFSETQ, per germline. This CDR3 has 14 amino acids. As DNA, the CDR3 is TGCGCCAGCAGCTTAGGACAGACCACAGATACGCAGTATTTT. Protein: CASSLGQTTDTQYF.

This clonotype was observed a handful of times. The chain's CDR3 is CASRSWDGYEQYF. Written as DNA, the CDR3 is TGTGCCAGCAGGTCCTGGGACGGCTACGAGCAGTACTTC. The chain has TRBV5-6 and TRBJ2-7; D possibly matches TRBD1 or TRBD2 (5 bases each). The V gene's germline CDR1 is SGHDT and CDR2 YYEEEE. Trimming left V 5 bases short and J 3 bases short, with 12 bases between. The CDR3 contains 13 residues.

This clonotype has a count of ten or more. V and J are TRBV5-1 and TRBJ1-2; the D gene is possibly TRBD1 (5 bases). Germline V gene lookup returns CDR1 SGHRS and CDR2 YFSETQ. CDR3 length: 15 amino acids. Trimming pared 3 bases from V and 0 bases from J, leaving 12 bases between. The CDR3 protein is CASSSGTSANYGYTF. The DNA of the CDR3 is TGCGCCAGCAGCTCCGGGACGAGCGCTAACTATGGCTACACCTTC.

This clonotype turned up a few times. The gene calls are TRBV3-1 and TRBJ2-1; no definite D call. The last part of the DNA fits TRBJ2-5 better; the J call may be wrong. The CDR3 contains 13 residues. Germline CDR1 reads LGHDT; CDR2 reads YNNKEL (reference sequence). The CDR3 loop reads CASSQAIQETQYF. Written as DNA, the CDR3 is TGTGCCAGCAGCCAGGCTATCCAAGAGACCCAGTACTTC.

The V and J genes are TRBV7-9 and TRBJ2-1; a possible D gene is TRBD2 (5 bases). V dropped 5 bases and J dropped 2 bases, with 16 bases sitting between them. Germline loops: CDR1 SEHNR, CDR2 FQNEAQ (reference sequence). The CDR3 has 16 amino acids. The CDR3 sequence is CASSPEGTDPYNEQFF. The CDR3 DNA is TGTGCCAGCAGCCCAGAGGGTACAGATCCCTACAATGAGCAGTTCTTC.

A remark on this clonotype: Mismatch with germline at one junction end may stem from a read error. As DNA, the CDR3 is TGTACCAGCAGTTACTACGGTAGCACAGATACGCAGTATTTT. It yields the protein CTSSYYGSTDTQYF. The V and J genes are TRBV6-5 and TRBJ2-3; no reliable D call. This CDR3 comprises 14 residues. Germline-derived CDR1 and CDR2 are MNHEY and SVGAGI.

This sequence joins TRBV7-6 and TRBJ1-2, with TRBD1 matching 11 bases. The CDR3 is 15 amino acids. The V gene's germline CDR1 is SGHVS and CDR2 FNYEAQ. Trimming removed 5 bases from V and 4 bases from J; junction bases left unmatched: 6. The chain's CDR3 is CASSPRTGGGYGYTF. CDR3 nucleotide sequence: TGTGCCAGCAGCCCCCGGACAGGGGGCGGCTATGGCTACACCTTC.

The chain recombines TRBV6-2 or TRBV6-3 with TRBJ2-7; TRBD1 agrees at 9 bases. The V segment lost 7 bases and the J segment 5 bases; nucleotides outside the gene matches: 9. Germline CDR1 and CDR2: MNHEY and SVGEGT. This CDR3 region has 14 residues. The CDR3 loop reads CASNPGQGVHEQYF. The CDR3 region has the DNA TGTGCCAGCAACCCGGGACAGGGAGTCCACGAGCAGTACTTC.

V gene TRBV2 combines with J gene TRBJ1-6, with TRBD1 matching 7 bases. With V trimmed by 3 bases and J by 10 bases, 6 bases remained unmatched. The CDR3 sequence is 14 residues long. Germline CDR1 SNHLY, CDR2 FYNNEI. The CDR3 protein is CASSDYRGLSPLHF. In DNA, the CDR3 is TGTGCCAGCAGTGATTACAGGGGCTTGTCACCCCTCCACTTT.

This clonotype was seen a handful of times. The chain joins TRBV10-3 to TRBJ2-7; 11 bases match TRBD2. The J segment lost 3 bases and the V segment lost 4 bases, leaving 11 bases of the junction unmatched. Germline CDR1 and CDR2: ENHRY and SYGVKD. The CDR3 is made up of 17 amino acids. The CDR3 region has the DNA TGTGCCATCAGTGGGAGGGGGGGGACTAGCGGATACTACGAGCAGTACTTC. Amino acid sequence: CAISGRGGTSGYYEQYF.

This clonotype is a singleton in its sample. The DNA for the CDR3 is TGTGCCAGTAGTAAGCAGGGATTCTACGAGCAGTACTTC. It translates to CASSKQGFYEQYF. The chain uses TRBV19 and TRBJ2-5, with D perhaps TRBD1 (5 bases). The J call may be in error: the DNA end matches TRBJ2-7 better. Germline V gives CDR1 LNHDA, CDR2 SQIVND (reference sequence). The CDR3 is 13 amino acids.

The chain joins TRBV20-1 to TRBJ2-5; D is tentatively TRBD1 or TRBD2 (5 bases each). Matching the DNA end better, TRBJ2-1 makes the J call doubtful. In germline, CDR1 is DFQATT, CDR2 SNEGSKA (reference sequence). This CDR3 is 13 amino acids long. The CDR3 sequence: CSATTGGVNEQFF. The DNA for the CDR3 is TGCAGTGCCACGACTGGGGGTGTGAATGAGCAGTTCTTC.

Regarding this clonotype: No conserved phenylalanine or tryptophan ends this CDR3, so it is likely a read error. This chain uses TRBV20-1 with TRBJ2-1, with D uncertain. The V and J ends lost 0 bases and 2 bases respectively, with 8 bases between them. Looked up from germline, CDR1 is DFQATT and CDR2 is SNEGSKA (reference sequence). The CDR3 covers 14 residues. The CDR3 protein is CSARDPRTYNEQFL. CDR3 DNA: TGCAGTGCTAGAGATCCCAGGACCTACAATGAGCAGTTCCTC.

A few counts support this clonotype. This chain joins TRBV7-3 and TRBJ1-2, with 8 positions matching TRBD1. With V trimmed by 5 bases and J by 8 bases, 10 bases remained unmatched. The length of the CDR3 is 14 residues. The germline V gene encodes CDR1 SGHTA and CDR2 FQGTGA. The CDR3 loop reads CASSKEAGGDGYTF. In DNA form, the CDR3 reads TGTGCCAGCAGCAAAGAGGCAGGGGGCGACGGCTACACCTTC.

This clonotype has a handful of counts. The chain uses TRBV6-2 or TRBV6-3 and TRBJ2-7; tentative D call: TRBD2 (5 bases). The ends were cut back, 3 bases at V and 4 bases at J, with 13 bases in the middle. Germline V gene lookup returns CDR1 MNHEY and CDR2 SVGEGT. The CDR3 length is 14 residues. CDR3 sequence: CASSYSDLLYEQYF. In DNA, the CDR3 is TGTGCCAGCAGTTATTCGGACTTATTGTACGAGCAGTACTTC.